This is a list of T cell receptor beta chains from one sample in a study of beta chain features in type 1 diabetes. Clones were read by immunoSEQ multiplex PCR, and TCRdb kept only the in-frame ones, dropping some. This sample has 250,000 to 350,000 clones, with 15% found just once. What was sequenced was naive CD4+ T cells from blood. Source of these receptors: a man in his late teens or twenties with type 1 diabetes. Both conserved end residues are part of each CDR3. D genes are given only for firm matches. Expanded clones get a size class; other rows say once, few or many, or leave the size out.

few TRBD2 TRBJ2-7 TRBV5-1 CASKTAGAYEQYF TGCGCCAGTAAGACAGCGGGGGCCTACGAGCAGTACTTC
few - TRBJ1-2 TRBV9 CASSVGRAGNYGYTF TGTGCCAGCAGCGTAGGTCGGGCGGGAAACTATGGCTACACCTTC
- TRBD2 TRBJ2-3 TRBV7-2 CASSLALRLAPTDTQYF TGTGCCAGCAGCTTAGCGCTGAGACTAGCCCCCACAGATACGCAGTATTTT
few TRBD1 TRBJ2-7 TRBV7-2 CASSSDRRREQYF TGTGCCAGCAGCTCGGACAGGCGGAGGGAGCAGTACTTC
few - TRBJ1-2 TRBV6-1 CASSEGESYGYTF TGTGCCAGCAGTGAAGGCGAGTCGTATGGCTACACCTTC
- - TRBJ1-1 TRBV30 CAWRRGANTEAFF TGTGCCTGGCGTAGAGGTGCGAACACTGAAGCTTTCTTT
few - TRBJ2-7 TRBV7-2 CASSPRTAEQYF TGTGCCAGCAGCCCCCGGACAGCCGAGCAGTACTTC
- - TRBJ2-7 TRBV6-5 CASRQSTGDYEQYF TGTGCCAGCAGGCAGTCGACGGGGGACTACGAGCAGTACTTC
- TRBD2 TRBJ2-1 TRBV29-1 CSVSQRLAGYNEQFF TGCAGCGTTTCCCAGCGTTTAGCGGGATACAATGAGCAGTTCTTC
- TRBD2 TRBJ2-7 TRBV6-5 CASSYASGGSSYEQYF TGTGCCAGCAGTTACGCTAGCGGGGGATCCTCCTACGAGCAGTACTTC
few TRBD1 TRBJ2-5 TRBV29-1 CSAPGTGKETQYF TGCAGCGCCCCAGGGACAGGGAAGGAGACCCAGTACTTC
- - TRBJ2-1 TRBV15 CATRRSWVYNEQFF TGTGCCACCAGAAGGAGCTGGGTCTACAATGAGCAGTTCTTC
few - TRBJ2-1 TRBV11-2 CASSLLAVIDNEQFF TGTGCCAGCAGCTTATTAGCGGTTATTGACAATGAGCAGTTCTTC
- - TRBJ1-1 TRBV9 CASSADRHFTEAFF TGTGCCAGCAGCGCGGATCGACACTTCACTGAAGCTTTCTTT
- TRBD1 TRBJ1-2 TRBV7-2 CASSPSDRGRWGYTF TGTGCCAGCAGCCCCTCGGACAGGGGCCGCTGGGGCTACACCTTC
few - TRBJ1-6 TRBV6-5 CASSYSTQESNSPLHF TGTGCCAGCAGTTACTCGACACAGGAGTCTAATTCACCCCTCCACTTT
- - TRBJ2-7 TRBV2 CASKAQGSPYEQYF TGTGCCAGCAAGGCACAGGGATCCCCCTACGAGCAGTACTTC
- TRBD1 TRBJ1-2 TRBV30 CAWSVKAGGRYTF TGTGCCTGGAGTGTAAAGGCAGGGGGCCGCTACACCTTC
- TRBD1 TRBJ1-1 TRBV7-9 CASSFGGQFRAFF TGTGCCAGCAGCTTTGGGGGACAGTTTAGAGCTTTCTTT
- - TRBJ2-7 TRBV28 CASSLWFGSEGLYEQYF TGTGCCAGCAGTTTATGGTTCGGCTCCGAGGGCCTTTACGAGCAGTACTTC
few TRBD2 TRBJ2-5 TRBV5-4 CASSPGLAGIETQYF TGTGCCAGCAGCCCCGGACTAGCGGGAATTGAGACCCAGTACTTC
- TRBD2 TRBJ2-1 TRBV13 CASSSTRTSADNEQFF TGTGCCAGCAGCTCCACCCGGACTAGCGCAGACAATGAGCAGTTCTTC
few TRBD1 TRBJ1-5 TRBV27 CASSDRDQPQHF TGTGCCAGCAGTGACAGGGATCAGCCCCAGCATTTT